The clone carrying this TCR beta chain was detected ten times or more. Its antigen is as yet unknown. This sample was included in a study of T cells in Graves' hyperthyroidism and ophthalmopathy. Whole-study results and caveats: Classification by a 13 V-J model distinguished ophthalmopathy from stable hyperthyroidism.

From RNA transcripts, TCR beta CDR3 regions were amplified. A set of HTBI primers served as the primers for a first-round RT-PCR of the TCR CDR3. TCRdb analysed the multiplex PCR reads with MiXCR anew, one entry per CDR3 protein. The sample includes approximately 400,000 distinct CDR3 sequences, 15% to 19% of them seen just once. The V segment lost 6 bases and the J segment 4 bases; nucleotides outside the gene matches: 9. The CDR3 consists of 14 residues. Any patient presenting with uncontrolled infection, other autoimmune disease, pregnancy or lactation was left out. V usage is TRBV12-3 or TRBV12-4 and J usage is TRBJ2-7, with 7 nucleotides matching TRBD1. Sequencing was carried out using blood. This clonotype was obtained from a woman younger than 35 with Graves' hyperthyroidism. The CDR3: CASSSRQGTYEQYF. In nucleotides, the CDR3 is TGTGCCAGCAGCTCCCGACAGGGTACTTACGAGCAGTACTTC.